This TCR beta chain was captured in a study of T cell responses to AZD1222 COVID-19 vaccine. On the study more broadly: Combined were second doses at about 4 or about 12 weeks.

Study-wide points: Clonal diversity was possibly underestimated; the donors were predominantly white British and more often female. No day 14 peak samples; only post-peak repertoires were characterized. Regions left unmutated in variants are reportedly the target of nearly half of spike-specific TCRs.

With 3 bases removed from V and 0 bases from J, the gap between germline ends came to 9 bases. Germline CDR1 and CDR2: SQVTM and ANQGSEA. The CDR3 consists of 14 residues. Data came from immunoSEQ multiplex PCR; TCRdb stores just in-frame clones and leaves some out. Here the sample spans some 120,000 clones, 65% to 85% being singletons. Note on this clone: As yet, its antigen is unknown.

This receptor was identified in an adult in good health. The chain has TRBV29-1 and TRBJ2-1, with unresolved D. The starting material was peripheral blood, obtained on day 0 of AZD1222 vaccination. CDR3 coding DNA: TGCAGCGTTGATGGCAGGCCCTCCTACAATGAGCAGTTCTTC. Residues: CSVDGRPSYNEQFF.